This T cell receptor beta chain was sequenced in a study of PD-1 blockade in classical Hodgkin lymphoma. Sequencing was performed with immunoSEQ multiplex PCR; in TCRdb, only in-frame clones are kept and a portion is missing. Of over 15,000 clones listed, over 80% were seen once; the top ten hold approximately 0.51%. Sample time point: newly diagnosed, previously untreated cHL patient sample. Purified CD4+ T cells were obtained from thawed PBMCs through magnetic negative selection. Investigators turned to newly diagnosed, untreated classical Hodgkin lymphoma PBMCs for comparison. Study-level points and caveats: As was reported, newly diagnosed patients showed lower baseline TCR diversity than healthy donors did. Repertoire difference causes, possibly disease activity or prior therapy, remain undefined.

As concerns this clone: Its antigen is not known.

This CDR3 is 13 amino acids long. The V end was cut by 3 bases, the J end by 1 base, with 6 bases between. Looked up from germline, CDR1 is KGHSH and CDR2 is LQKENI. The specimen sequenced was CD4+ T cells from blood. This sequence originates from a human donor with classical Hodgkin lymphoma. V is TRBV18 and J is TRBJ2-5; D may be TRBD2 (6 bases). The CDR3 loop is CASSPGSQETQYF. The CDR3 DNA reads TGTGCCAGCTCACCCGGGAGCCAAGAGACCCAGTACTTC.